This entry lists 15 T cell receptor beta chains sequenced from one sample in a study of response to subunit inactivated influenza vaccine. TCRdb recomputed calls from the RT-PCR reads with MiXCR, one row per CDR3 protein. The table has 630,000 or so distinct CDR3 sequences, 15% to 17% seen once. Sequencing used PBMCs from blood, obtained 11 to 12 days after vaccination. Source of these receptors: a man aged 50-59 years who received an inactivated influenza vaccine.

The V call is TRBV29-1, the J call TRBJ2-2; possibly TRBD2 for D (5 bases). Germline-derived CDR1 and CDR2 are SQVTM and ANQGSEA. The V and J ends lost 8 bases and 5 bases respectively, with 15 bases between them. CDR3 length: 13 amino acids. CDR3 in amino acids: CSIRTLSTGELFF. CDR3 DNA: TGCAGCATACGGACTCTCTCAACCGGGGAGCTGTTTTTT.

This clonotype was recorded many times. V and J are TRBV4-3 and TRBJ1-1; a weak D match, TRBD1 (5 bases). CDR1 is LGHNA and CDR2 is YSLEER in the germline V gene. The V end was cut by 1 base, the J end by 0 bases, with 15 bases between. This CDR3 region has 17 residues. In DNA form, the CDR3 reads TGCGCCAGCAGCCAAGCCGGGGGGGGGATGTTGAACACTGAAGCTTTCTTT. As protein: CASSQAGGGMLNTEAFF.

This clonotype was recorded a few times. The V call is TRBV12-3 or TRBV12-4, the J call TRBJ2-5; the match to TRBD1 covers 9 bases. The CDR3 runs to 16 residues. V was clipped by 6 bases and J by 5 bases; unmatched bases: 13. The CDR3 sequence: CASSLDRGRFAETQYF. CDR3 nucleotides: TGTGCCAGCAGCCTGGACAGGGGAAGGTTTGCCGAGACCCAGTACTTC.

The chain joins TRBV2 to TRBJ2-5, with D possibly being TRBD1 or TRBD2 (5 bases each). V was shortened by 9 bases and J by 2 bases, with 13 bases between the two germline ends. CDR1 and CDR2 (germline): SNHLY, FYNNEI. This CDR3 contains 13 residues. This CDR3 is CARKGPTQETQYF. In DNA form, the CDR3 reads TGTGCCAGGAAGGGACCGACTCAAGAGACCCAGTACTTC.

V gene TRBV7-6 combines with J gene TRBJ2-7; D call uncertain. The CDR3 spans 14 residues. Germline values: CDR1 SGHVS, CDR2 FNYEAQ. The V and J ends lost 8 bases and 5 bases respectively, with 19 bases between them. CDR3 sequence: CASRKAGSFDEQYF. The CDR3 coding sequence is TGTGCCAGCCGTAAGGCAGGAAGCTTCGACGAGCAGTACTTC.

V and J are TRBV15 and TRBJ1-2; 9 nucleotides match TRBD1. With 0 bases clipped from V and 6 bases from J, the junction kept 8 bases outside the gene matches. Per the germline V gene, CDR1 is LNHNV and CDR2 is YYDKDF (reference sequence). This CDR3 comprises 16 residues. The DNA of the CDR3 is TGTGCCACCAGCAGAGAAGGGACAGGGAGATCTCATGGCTACACCTTC. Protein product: CATSREGTGRSHGYTF.

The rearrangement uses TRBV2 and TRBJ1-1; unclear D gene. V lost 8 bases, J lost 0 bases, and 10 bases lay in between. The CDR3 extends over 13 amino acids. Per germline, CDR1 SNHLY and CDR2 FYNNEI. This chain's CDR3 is CASVEQLNTEAFF. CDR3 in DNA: TGTGCCAGCGTGGAACAGCTGAACACTGAAGCTTTCTTT.

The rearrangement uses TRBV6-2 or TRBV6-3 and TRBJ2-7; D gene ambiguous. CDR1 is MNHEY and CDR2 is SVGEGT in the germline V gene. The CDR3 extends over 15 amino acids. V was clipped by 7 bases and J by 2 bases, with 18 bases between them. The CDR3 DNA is TGTGCCAGCAAGATTGCCCAGAACTTACCCTACGAGCAGTACTTC. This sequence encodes CASKIAQNLPYEQYF.

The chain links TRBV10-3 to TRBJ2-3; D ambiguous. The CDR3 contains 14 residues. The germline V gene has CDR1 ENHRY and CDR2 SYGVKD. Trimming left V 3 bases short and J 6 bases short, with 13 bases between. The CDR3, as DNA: TGTGCCATCAGTGACGGTGGTCAGACGGATACGCAGTATTTT. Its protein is CAISDGGQTDTQYF.

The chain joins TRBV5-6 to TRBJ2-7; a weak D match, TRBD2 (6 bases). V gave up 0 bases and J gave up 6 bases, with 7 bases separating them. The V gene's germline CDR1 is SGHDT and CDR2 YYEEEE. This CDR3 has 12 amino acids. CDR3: CASSLERVEQYF. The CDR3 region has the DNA TGTGCCAGCAGCTTGGAGCGGGTCGAGCAGTACTTC. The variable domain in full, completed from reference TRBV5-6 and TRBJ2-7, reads DAGVTQSPTHLIKTRGQQVTLRCSPKSGHDTVSWYQQALGQGPQFIFQYYEEEERQRGNFPDRFSGHQFPNYSSELNVNALLLGDSALYLCASSLERVEQYFGPGTRLTVT.

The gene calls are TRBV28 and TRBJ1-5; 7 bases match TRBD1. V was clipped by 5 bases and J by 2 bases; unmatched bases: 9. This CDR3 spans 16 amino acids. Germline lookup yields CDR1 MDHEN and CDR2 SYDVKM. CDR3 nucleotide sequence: TGTGCCAGCAGTCCCGTACCCCAGGGGGGCAATCAGCCCCAGCATTTT. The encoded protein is CASSPVPQGGNQPQHF.

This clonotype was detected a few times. The CDR3 region is CASSPFLGSTQETQYF. CDR3 bases: TGTGCCAGCAGCCCCTTTCTGGGCAGCACGCAAGAGACCCAGTACTTC. The chain combines TRBV11-2 with TRBJ2-5, with D unresolved. With 5 bases removed from V and 2 bases from J, the gap between germline ends came to 18 bases. The CDR3 is 16 amino acids. From germline, CDR1 is SGHAT and CDR2 FQNNGV.

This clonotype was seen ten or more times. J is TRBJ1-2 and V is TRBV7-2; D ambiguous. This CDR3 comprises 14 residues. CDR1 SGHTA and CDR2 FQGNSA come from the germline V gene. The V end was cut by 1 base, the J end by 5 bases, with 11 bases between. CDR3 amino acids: CASSLVADPYGYTF. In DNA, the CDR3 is TGTGCCAGCAGCTTAGTGGCGGACCCATATGGCTACACCTTC.

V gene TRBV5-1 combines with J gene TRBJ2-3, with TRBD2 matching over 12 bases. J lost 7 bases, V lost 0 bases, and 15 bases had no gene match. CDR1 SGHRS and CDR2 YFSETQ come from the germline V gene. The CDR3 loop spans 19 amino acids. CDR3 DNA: TGCGCCAGCAGCTTGGATCTCCTAGCGGGGGGGCCGGAGGGGTATACGCAGTATTTT. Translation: CASSLDLLAGGPEGYTQYF. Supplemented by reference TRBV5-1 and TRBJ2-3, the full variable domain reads KAGVTQTPRYLIKTRGQQVTLSCSPISGHRSVSWYQQTPGQGLQFLFEYFSETQRNKGNFPGRFSGRQFSNSRSEMNVSTLELGDSALYLCASSLDLLAGGPEGYTQYFGPGTRLTVL.

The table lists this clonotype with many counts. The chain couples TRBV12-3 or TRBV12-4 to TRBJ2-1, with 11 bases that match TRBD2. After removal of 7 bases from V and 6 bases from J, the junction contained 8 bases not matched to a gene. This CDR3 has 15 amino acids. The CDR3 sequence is CASTLLAGASNEQFF. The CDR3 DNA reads TGTGCCAGCACCTTACTAGCGGGGGCTTCCAATGAGCAGTTCTTC.